This paragraph covers one TCR beta chain sequence. Its antigen is as yet unknown. The sample comes from a study of beta chain features in type 1 diabetes. Study conclusions and caveats: Patients showed naive, central memory and Treg TCRB repertoires that appeared more similar than those of healthy donors. Individuals with type 1 diabetes displayed fewer insertions and more deletions at VDJ junctions.

The sequenced template was cDNA made from the entire isolated RNA. Libraries were prepared by immunoSEQ multiplex PCR; TCRdb keeps only in-frame clonotypes and omits some of them. The sample lists around 40,000 clones, roughly 49% occurring once. One heparinised blood draw averaging about 120 mL was given by each donor. The sample was Tregs from blood. The TCR was taken from a woman aged 18-30 years in good health.

The CDR3 loop is CASNRGSGRHEQYF. CDR3 in DNA: TGTGCCAGTAACAGGGGAAGCGGGAGACACGAGCAGTACTTC. This chain joins TRBV19 and TRBJ2-7; tentative D call: TRBD2 (8 bases). Trimming left V 7 bases short and J 5 bases short, with 18 bases between. The CDR3 has 14 amino acids. Germline V gives CDR1 LNHDA, CDR2 SQIVND (reference sequence).